This record concerns one T cell receptor beta chain sequence. What it recognizes is unknown. Assay used: immunoSEQ multiplex PCR; TCRdb lists only in-frame clones, some missing. The sample shows 30,000 to 35,000 clones, approximately 80% of them seen only once. This sample is drawn from a study of T cell responses to AZD1222 COVID-19 vaccine. Study findings and constraints: At 160-218 and 743-854, vaccine-associated CD4 TCRs were dominant, and they spanned spike. Breadth and depth of Spike-specific TCRs rose after two AZD1222 doses. No repertoire was sampled before or during the peak T cell response, only after it. Among those given AZD1222, only six were seropositive at baseline.

The CDR3 is 17 residues long. Germline V lookup: CDR1 SNHLY, CDR2 FYNNEI. Trimming removed 4 bases at V and 0 bases at J, with 15 bases between. V gene TRBV2 combines with J gene TRBJ1-4; D unclear. The sequencing here drew on peripheral blood, taken 28 days after the second AZD1222 dose. This TCR came from an adult who received the AZD1222 COVID-19 vaccine. In DNA, the CDR3 is TGTGCCAGCAGTGGGGTAGGGATTCTTACAACTAATGAAAAACTGTTTTTT. Amino acid sequence: CASSGVGILTTNEKLFF.